This record looks at one TCR beta chain sequence and its context. Antigen: not known. This sample was included in a study of beta chain features in type 1 diabetes. The study, taken as a whole, reports: Significant though moderate, a shortening of TCRB CDR3s appeared in all four CD4+ subsets of Type 1 diabetes patients. Patients and controls would share equally any PCR tilt toward shorter templates. Researchers could not determine here whether HLA type influences TCRB rearrangement.

Staining for CD45RO/CCR7/CD25/CD127/CD95/CD27 allowed sorting of CD4+ naive, central memory, regulatory and stem cell-like memory cells. The CDR3 length is 14 residues. Germline-derived CDR1 and CDR2 are SGHVS and FQNEAQ. V lost 0 bases, J lost 4 bases, and 1 base stayed unmatched. What was sequenced were expressed TCRB transcripts, since all of the isolated RNA had been reverse transcribed. Naive, central memory and regulatory T cell samples came to a mean of about 3.9 million reads. Measured with immunoSEQ multiplex PCR; TCRdb has only the in-frame clones, and not every one. The table has 200,000 to 250,000 clones, approximately 13% seen once.

V gene TRBV7-8 combines with J gene TRBJ2-3; 7 positions agree with TRBD2. This sequence was found in a man aged 25 to 45 with type 1 diabetes. Sequencing input: naive CD4+ T cells from blood. The CDR3 nucleotides read TGTGCCAGCAGCTTAGCGGGAGGGGCAGATACGCAGTATTTT. It yields the protein CASSLAGGADTQYF.